One sample yielded the 21 T cell receptor beta chains listed below, sequenced in a study of TIL therapy for anti-PD-1-resistant metastatic lung cancer. The libraries were made with immunoSEQ v3. TCRdb's table, derived via immunoSEQ multiplex PCR, lists solely in-frame clones and lacks some. The sample lists about 55,000 clones; approximately 75% were seen once. Noted time point: pre-treatment sample, taken before nivolumab and TIL therapy. Sequencing was performed on blood, taken at baseline. Receptor source: a person between 25 and 79 years old with non-small cell lung cancer.

This chain links TRBV6-6 with TRBJ1-5; maybe TRBD1 (6 bases). Germline CDR1 is MNHNY and CDR2 is SVGAGI (reference sequence). V lost 2 bases and J 3 bases, leaving 11 bases between the germline ends. The CDR3 runs 15 residues. This chain's CDR3 is CASSYAGAINQPQHF. DNA of the CDR3: TGTGCCAGCAGTTACGCAGGGGCTATCAATCAGCCCCAGCATTTT.

This clone was recorded a few times. Other DNA sequences of this sample code for an identical CDR3. The V and J genes are TRBV19 and TRBJ1-3, with D perhaps TRBD1 (5 bases). CDR1 is LNHDA and CDR2 is SQIVND in the germline V gene (reference sequence). This CDR3 is 15 amino acids long. V lost 3 bases to trimming and J lost 0 bases, with 9 bases between them. The CDR3 DNA reads TGTGCCAGTAGTATCGGGGGAATCTCTGGAAACACCATATATTTT. It encodes CASSIGGISGNTIYF. Together with reference TRBV19 and TRBJ1-3, the CDR3 gives the full variable domain: DGGITQSPKYLFRKEGQNVTLSCEQNLNHDAMYWYRQDPGQGLRLIYYSQIVNDFQKGDIAEGYSVSREKKESFPLTVTSAQKNPTAFYLCASSIGGISGNTIYFGEGSWLTVV.

This chain connects TRBV29-1 to TRBJ1-2; D perhaps matches TRBD1 (5 bases). This CDR3 comprises 16 residues. Germline V gene lookup returns CDR1 SQVTM and CDR2 ANQGSEA. The V end was cut by 0 bases, the J end by 2 bases, with 16 bases between. The DNA for the CDR3 is TGCAGCGTTGAAGATGAACAAGGGCGGGGGAACTATGGCTACACCTTC. Its translation is CSVEDEQGRGNYGYTF.

V gene TRBV19 combines with J gene TRBJ2-6, with TRBD1 matching over 7 bases. J gave up 0 bases and V 8 bases, and 10 bases lay outside the gene matches. Germline-derived CDR1 and CDR2 are LNHDA and SQIVND (reference sequence). The CDR3 is 17 residues long. CDR3 DNA: TGTGCCAGTCGACAGGGAAGGGTGATCTCTGGGGCCAACGTCCTGACTTTC. Its protein product is CASRQGRVISGANVLTF.

J is TRBJ2-2 and V is TRBV7-8, with no clear D. CDR1 is SGHVS, CDR2 FQNEAQ, per germline. The length of the CDR3 is 15 residues. V shed 6 bases and J shed 5 bases, with 16 bases lying between them. The CDR3, as DNA: TGTGCCAGCAGTGTAGGGTATCAGGAAACCGGGGAGCTGTTTTTT. Protein: CASSVGYQETGELFF.

The chain combines TRBV6-5 with TRBJ1-6; TRBD1 matches 8 bases. The germline CDR1 and CDR2 sequences are MNHEY and SVGAGI. The trim removed 2 bases at V and 13 bases at J, leaving 10 bases unmatched. CDR3 length equals 15 residues. CDR3 loop: CASSYRDRGEGPLHF. Here the CDR3 DNA reads TGTGCCAGCAGTTACCGAGACAGGGGCGAGGGTCCCCTCCACTTT.

This sequence joins TRBV7-7 and TRBJ2-3; weak D call: TRBD2 (5 bases). Germline CDR1 reads SSHAT; CDR2 reads FNYEAQ (reference sequence). This CDR3 has 14 amino acids. V was cut by 1 base and J by 2 bases, with 7 bases left in between. DNA for the CDR3: TGTGCCAGCAGCTTAGGAGGGCACACAGATACGCAGTATTTT. It translates to CASSLGGHTDTQYF. The complete variable domain, with remaining parts taken from reference TRBV7-7 and TRBJ2-3, reads GAGVSQSPRYKVTKRGQDVTLRCDPISSHATLYWYQQALGQGPEFLTYFNYEAQPDKSGLPSDRFSAERPEGSISTLTIQRTEQRDSAMYRCASSLGGHTDTQYFGPGTRLTVL.

This clone showed up just a few times. The V gene is TRBV10-1, the J gene TRBJ2-2; D may be TRBD2 (6 bases). This CDR3 has 12 residues. Germline values: CDR1 WNHNN, CDR2 SYGVQD (reference sequence). Trimming shortened V by 4 bases and J by 6 bases, and 6 bases separated the two germline ends. The CDR3 region has the DNA TGCGCCAGCAGTGCGGGAGCCGGGGAGCTGTTTTTT. It codes for CASSAGAGELFF.

The chain recombines TRBV2 with TRBJ2-1, with 9 bases that match TRBD2. The CDR3 is 15 residues long. V lost 4 bases to trimming and J lost 2 bases; unmatched junction nucleotides: 3. The germline gives CDR1 SNHLY, CDR2 FYNNEI. The CDR3 coding sequence is TGTGCCAGCAGTGCGGCGGGAGGGGCCTACAATGAGCAGTTCTTC. Protein: CASSAAGGAYNEQFF.

This chain uses TRBV7-2 with TRBJ2-7; TRBD2 agrees at 7 bases. J was trimmed by 3 bases and V by 5 bases; bases with no gene match: 7. Germline V gene data show CDR1 as SGHTA and CDR2 as FQGNSA. There are 14 residues in the CDR3. CDR3 protein: CASSPRTRSYEQYF. As DNA, the CDR3 is TGTGCCAGCAGCCCCCGGACTAGGAGCTACGAGCAGTACTTC.

This sequence joins TRBV28 and TRBJ2-1, with TRBD2 identical over 8 bases. Looked up from germline, CDR1 is MDHEN and CDR2 is SYDVKM. The J segment lost 6 bases and the V segment lost 4 bases, leaving 20 bases of the junction unmatched. This CDR3 is 19 amino acids long. In DNA form, the CDR3 reads TGTGCCAGCAGTTCCTCTGGACTAGCTAGCGAGATTTATGGCAATGAGCAGTTCTTC. Protein sequence: CASSSSGLASEIYGNEQFF.

This chain connects TRBV7-3 to TRBJ2-1, with TRBD1 as a possible D gene (5 bases). With 2 bases removed from V and 6 bases from J, the gap between germline ends came to 11 bases. The CDR3 has 14 amino acids. Germline-derived CDR1 and CDR2 are SGHTA and FQGTGA. This chain's CDR3 is CASSLETVGNEQFF. The DNA of the CDR3 is TGTGCCAGCAGCTTAGAGACAGTGGGCAATGAGCAGTTCTTC. The full variable domain, with the rest looked up from reference TRBV7-3 and TRBJ2-1, is GAGVSQTPSNKVTEKGKYVELRCDPISGHTALYWYRQSLGQGPEFLIYFQGTGAADDSGLPNDRFFAVRPEGSVSTLKIQRTERGDSAVYLCASSLETVGNEQFFGPGTRLTVL.

The chain combines TRBV9 with TRBJ2-6; 8 bases line up with TRBD2. The length of the CDR3 is 19 residues. V was clipped by 0 bases and J by 0 bases; unmatched bases: 8. Germline V gives CDR1 SGDLS, CDR2 YYNGEE. In DNA, the CDR3 is TGTGCCAGCAGCGTAGCCCCGACTAGCGCAAACTCTGGGGCCAACGTCCTGACTTTC. Translated: CASSVAPTSANSGANVLTF.

The chain carries TRBV6-5 and TRBJ2-7; D gene unclear. Germline CDR1 is MNHEY and CDR2 is SVGAGI. V was shortened by 0 bases and J by 1 base, with 7 bases between the two germline ends. The CDR3 spans 14 residues. CDR3 coding DNA: TGTGCCAGCAGTTACTCGATTCAATCCTACGAGCAGTACTTC. Translated: CASSYSIQSYEQYF.

The chain links TRBV20-1 to TRBJ2-4; 7 bases fit TRBD1. CDR1 and CDR2 (germline): DFQATT, SNEGSKA (reference sequence). V dropped 3 bases and J dropped 0; count of bases not matched to a gene: 8. The CDR3 covers 16 residues. CDR3 sequence: CSASGGQTIAKNIQYF. Here the CDR3 DNA reads TGCAGTGCTAGTGGGGGACAGACAATAGCCAAAAACATTCAGTACTTC.

The chain carries TRBV18 and TRBJ2-5; tentative D call: TRBD2 (6 bases). The CDR3 is 15 residues long. Germline V lookup: CDR1 KGHSH, CDR2 LQKENI. V lost 2 bases to trimming and J lost 4 bases, with 14 bases between them. CDR3 in amino acids: CASSPSGEEGETQYF. CDR3 sequence (DNA): TGTGCCAGCTCACCATCGGGAGAGGAGGGAGAGACCCAGTACTTC.

The chain couples TRBV30 to TRBJ2-5; D might be TRBD1 (5 bases). Trimming took off 4 bases at V and 6 bases at J, with 12 bases between the two ends. This CDR3 has 12 amino acids. Germline V gene data show CDR1 as GTSNPN and CDR2 as SVGIG (reference sequence). The CDR3 region has the DNA TGTGCCTGGACGTTCCAGGGAAAGACCCAGTACTTC. It yields the protein CAWTFQGKTQYF.

The chain employs TRBV7-2 and TRBJ1-2; D ambiguous. Trimming took 5 bases from V and 8 from J, leaving 12 bases between them. This CDR3 region has 12 residues. Germline values: CDR1 SGHTA, CDR2 FQGNSA. As DNA, the CDR3 is TGTGCCAGCAGCCTGAACCGTGAGGGCTACACCTTC. This sequence encodes CASSLNREGYTF.

This clone has only one observation. This sequence joins TRBV28 and TRBJ1-1; 7 nucleotides agree with TRBD1. The CDR3 runs to 17 residues. V was pared by 5 bases and J by 3 bases, with 15 bases of the junction left unmatched. Per the germline V gene, CDR1 is MDHEN and CDR2 is SYDVKM. The CDR3 is CASSPNTGVVGHTEAFF. Here the CDR3 DNA reads TGTGCCAGCAGTCCAAACACAGGGGTTGTAGGACACACTGAAGCTTTCTTT.

The chain uses TRBV27 and TRBJ1-2; D perhaps matches TRBD1 (6 bases). Trimming stripped 4 bases from V and 1 base from J, with 10 bases between. The CDR3 has 14 amino acids. Looked up from germline, CDR1 is MNHEY and CDR2 is SMNVEV (reference sequence). In DNA, the CDR3 is TGTGCCAGCAGTTCGAGGGGGGGTAACTATGGCTACACCTTC. It encodes CASSSRGGNYGYTF.

The gene calls are TRBV6-6 and TRBJ1-5, with 9 nucleotides matching TRBD1. Germline values: CDR1 MNHNY, CDR2 SVGAGI (reference sequence). V trimming: 6 bases; J trimming: 9 bases; junction bases outside the gene matches: 12. The CDR3 loop spans 15 amino acids. Here the CDR3 reads CASSPGQGQGGPQHF. CDR3 in DNA: TGTGCCAGCAGCCCTGGACAGGGGCAAGGGGGGCCCCAGCATTTT.